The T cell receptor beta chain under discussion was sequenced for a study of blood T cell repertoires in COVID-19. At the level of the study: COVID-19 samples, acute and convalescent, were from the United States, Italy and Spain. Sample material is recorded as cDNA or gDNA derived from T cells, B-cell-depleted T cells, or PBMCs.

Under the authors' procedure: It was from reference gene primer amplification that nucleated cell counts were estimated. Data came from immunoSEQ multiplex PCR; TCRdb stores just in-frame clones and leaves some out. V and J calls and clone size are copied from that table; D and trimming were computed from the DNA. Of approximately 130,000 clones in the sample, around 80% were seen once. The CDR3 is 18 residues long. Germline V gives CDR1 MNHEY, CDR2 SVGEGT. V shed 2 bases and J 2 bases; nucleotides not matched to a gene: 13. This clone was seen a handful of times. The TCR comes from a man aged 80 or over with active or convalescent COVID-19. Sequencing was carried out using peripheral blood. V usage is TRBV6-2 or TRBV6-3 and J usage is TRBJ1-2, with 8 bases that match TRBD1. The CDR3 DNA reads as TGTGCCAGCAGTTACCGAGAGGGTACCCGACAGGGGAACTATGGCTACACCTTC. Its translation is CASSYREGTRQGNYGYTF.